This TCR beta chain was observed in a study of T-cell reconstitution after alpha-beta-depleted transplantation in children (dated by TCRdb to the mid-2010s). Some background on the complete study: Using TCR repertoire profiling, the study followed T-cell immune reconstitution in a quantitative way in children after TCRalphabeta/CD19-depleted allogeneic hematopoietic cell transplantation. Summary of the overall study and its limitations: The apparently early alphabetaT-cell count recovery about two months after transplant was reportedly dependent on only several hundred rapidly expanded clones derived from non-depleted graft cells. Over subsequent months, a decline in hyperexpanded clone frequencies was noted, and after one year, T-cell counts and TCRbeta diversity were mostly ascribed to newly produced T cells. In some patients, high TCRbeta diversity at day 60 was attributed to recipient T cells and intrathymic progenitors that had survived conditioning.

This clonotype was counted a few times. What antigen it recognizes has not been identified. Nothing much larger sits one base from this clone, and base qualities are not available. Library generation was performed with PCR. Instrument used: Illumina HiSeq 2500. To normalize quantification of the TCRbeta repertoire, the TCR libraries were built with molecular barcoding that relied on unique molecular identifiers. TCRdb took the public reads, trimmed them with fastp at Q25, ran MiXCR for clone calling and kept in-frame beta chains. Rows are unified per CDR3 protein, each entry keeping the most common DNA and genes. The table for this sample lists 700,000 to 950,000 distinct CDR3 sequences; roughly 16% of them were counted only once. Clones ranked in the top ten supply just under 5% of the sample. From the cysteine through the phenylalanine, the CDR3 covers 14 amino acids. The DNA shown is the 42-base CDR3, in frame from base 1. Taken from the germline V gene, the CDR1 and CDR2 loops are MNHEY and SVGAGI. The trim is 2 bases for V and 5 bases for J, with a gap of 9 bases between the germline ends.

The sample's treatment or condition label is to be understood as: allogeneic hematopoietic cell transplantation with graft depleted of TCRalphabeta T cells and CD19 B cells. The children who served as transplant recipients had been given grafts of TCRalphabeta/CD19-depleted allogeneic hematopoietic cells. The chain employs TRBV6-5 and TRBJ1-4; there is no confident call for the D gene. The receptor was derived from a male patient between 10 and 17 years old who had a stem cell transplant for acute lymphoblastic leukemia, so the T cells may come from the graft donor. The material sequenced was PBMCs, mostly from graft donor cells, taken 360 days after TCRalphabeta/CD19-depleted stem cell transplant. The DNA sequence follows: TGTGCCAGCAGTTACGACGGCAGAAATGAAAAACTGTTTTTT. Translated, it reads CASSYDGRNEKLFF.